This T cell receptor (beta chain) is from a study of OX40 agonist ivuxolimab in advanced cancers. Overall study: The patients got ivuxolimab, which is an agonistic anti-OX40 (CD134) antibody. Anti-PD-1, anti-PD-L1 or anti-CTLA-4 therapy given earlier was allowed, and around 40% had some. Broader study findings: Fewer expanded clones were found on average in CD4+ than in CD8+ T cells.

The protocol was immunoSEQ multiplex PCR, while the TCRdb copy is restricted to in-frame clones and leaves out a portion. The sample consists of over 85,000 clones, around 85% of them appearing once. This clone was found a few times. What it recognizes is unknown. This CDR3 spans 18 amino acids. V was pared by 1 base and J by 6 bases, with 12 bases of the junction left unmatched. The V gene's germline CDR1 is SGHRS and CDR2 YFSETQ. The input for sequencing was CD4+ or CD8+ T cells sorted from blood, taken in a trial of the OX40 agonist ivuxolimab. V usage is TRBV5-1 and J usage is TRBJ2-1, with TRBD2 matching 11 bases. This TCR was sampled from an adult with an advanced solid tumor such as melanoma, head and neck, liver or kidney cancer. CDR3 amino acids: CASSLWGSGGAYGNEQFF. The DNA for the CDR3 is TGCGCCAGCAGCTTGTGGGGTAGCGGGGGGGCCTACGGCAATGAGCAGTTCTTC.